This T cell receptor (beta chain) was obtained from a study of T cells after posttransplantation cyclophosphamide. CDR1 and CDR2 from the germline V gene are MNHEY and SMNVEV (reference sequence). The CDR3 spans 14 residues. V was clipped by 6 bases and J by 8 bases; unmatched bases: 8. This clone was recorded at least ten times. The target antigen is unknown. Overall study findings and caveats: TRB clonality was highly associated with recipient CMV seropositivity and reactivation.

Using immunoSEQ multiplex PCR, the repertoire was profiled, and TCRdb retains in-frame clones only, with some absent. Observed in the sample are about 37,000 clones, none of them singletons. This chain joins TRBV27 and TRBJ2-1; the match to TRBD2 covers 9 bases. The sequence was collected from a man aged 25-45 years in good health and a related stem cell transplant donor. The sequenced material came from PBMCs. CDR3 sequence (DNA): TGTGCCAGCAGAGGGGGCGGGGGGGCCTATGAGCAGTTCTTC. Protein product: CASRGGGGAYEQFF.